The clone carrying this TCR beta chain came up a few times. Its antigen is still unknown. The data were taken from a study of cytomegalovirus exposure and HLA in healthy donors. The PCR used 60 Vbeta and 13 Jbeta primers. Sequencing used immunoSEQ multiplex PCR; TCRdb keeps in-frame clones, though not all of them. The sample yields around 150,000 clones, approximately 8.9% seen once. The germline V and J ends were trimmed by 2 bases and 3 bases, with 3 bases remaining between them. The CDR3 length is 11 residues. Germline-derived CDR1 and CDR2 are SGHDT and YYEEEE. Findings and limits, study-wide: A later analysis found common viral pathogens apparently linked to several of the most significant clusters. The analysis excluded some indistinguishable V segments, including TRBV6-2 and TRBV6-3. Later analysis associated a missense DCLRE1C variant with TCR beta V- and J-gene trimming. A later analysis revealed that TCR association rates differed between HLA loci, peaking at DRB1 and bottoming out at HLA-C.

The genes are TRBV5-6 and TRBJ2-7; D uncertain. The clonotype was recovered from a woman aged 40 to 50 in good health and CMV-seropositive. The sequenced sample was PBMCs. Written as DNA, the CDR3 is TGTGCCAGCAGCTTTATCTACGAGCAGTACTTC. As protein: CASSFIYEQYF.